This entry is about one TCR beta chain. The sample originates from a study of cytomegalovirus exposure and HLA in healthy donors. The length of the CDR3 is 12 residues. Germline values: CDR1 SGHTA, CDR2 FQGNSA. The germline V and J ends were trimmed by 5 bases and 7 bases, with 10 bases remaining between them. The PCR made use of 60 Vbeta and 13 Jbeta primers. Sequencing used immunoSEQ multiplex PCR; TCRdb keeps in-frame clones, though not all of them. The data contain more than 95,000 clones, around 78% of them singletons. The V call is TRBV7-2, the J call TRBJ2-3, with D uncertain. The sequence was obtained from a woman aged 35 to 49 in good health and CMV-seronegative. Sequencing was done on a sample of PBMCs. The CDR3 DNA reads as TGTGCCAGCAGCAGCCAAACCTATACGCAGTATTTT. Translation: CASSSQTYTQYF.